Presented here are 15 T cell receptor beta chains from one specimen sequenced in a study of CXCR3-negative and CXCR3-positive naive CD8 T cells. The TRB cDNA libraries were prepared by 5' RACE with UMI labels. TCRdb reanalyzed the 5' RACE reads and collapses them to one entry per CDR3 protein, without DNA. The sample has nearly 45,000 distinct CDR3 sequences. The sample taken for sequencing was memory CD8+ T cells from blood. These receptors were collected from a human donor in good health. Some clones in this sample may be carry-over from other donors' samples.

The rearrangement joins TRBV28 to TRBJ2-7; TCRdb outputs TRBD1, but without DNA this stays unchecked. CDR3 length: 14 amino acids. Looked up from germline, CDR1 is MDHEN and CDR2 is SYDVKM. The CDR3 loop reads CASKGETRYYEQYF.

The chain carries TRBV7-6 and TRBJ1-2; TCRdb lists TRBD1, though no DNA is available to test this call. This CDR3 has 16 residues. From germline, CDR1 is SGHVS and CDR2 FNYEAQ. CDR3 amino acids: CASSLDLQGVVDGYTF.

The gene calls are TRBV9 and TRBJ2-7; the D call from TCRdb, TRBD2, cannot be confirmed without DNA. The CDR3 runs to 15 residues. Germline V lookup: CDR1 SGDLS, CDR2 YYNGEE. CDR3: CASSLHYSGSREQYF.

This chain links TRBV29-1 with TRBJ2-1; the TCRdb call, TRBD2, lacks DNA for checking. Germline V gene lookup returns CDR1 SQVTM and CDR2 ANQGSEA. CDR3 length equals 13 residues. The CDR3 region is CSVEREFIDEQFF.

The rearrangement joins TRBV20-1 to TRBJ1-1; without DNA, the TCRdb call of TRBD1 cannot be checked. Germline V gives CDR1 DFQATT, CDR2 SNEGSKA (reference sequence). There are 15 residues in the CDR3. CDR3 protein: CSARAEGFLGTEAFF.

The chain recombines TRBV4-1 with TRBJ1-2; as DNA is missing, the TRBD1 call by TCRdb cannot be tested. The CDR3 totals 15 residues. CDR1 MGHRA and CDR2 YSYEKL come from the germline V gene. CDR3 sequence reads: CASSQLTGLDYGYTF.

The CDR3 reads CASSSYWDSSTDTQYF. The V call is TRBV5-1, the J call TRBJ2-3; without DNA, the TCRdb call of TRBD2 cannot be checked. From germline, CDR1 is SGHRS and CDR2 YFSETQ. The CDR3 has 16 amino acids.

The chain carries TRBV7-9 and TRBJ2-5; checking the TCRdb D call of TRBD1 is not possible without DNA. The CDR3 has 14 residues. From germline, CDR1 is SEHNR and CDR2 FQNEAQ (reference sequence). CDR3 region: CASSYPTVEETQYF.

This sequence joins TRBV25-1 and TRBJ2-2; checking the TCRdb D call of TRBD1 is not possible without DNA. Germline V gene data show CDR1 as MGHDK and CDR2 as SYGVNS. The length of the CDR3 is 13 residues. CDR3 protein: CASSEGDVGELFF.

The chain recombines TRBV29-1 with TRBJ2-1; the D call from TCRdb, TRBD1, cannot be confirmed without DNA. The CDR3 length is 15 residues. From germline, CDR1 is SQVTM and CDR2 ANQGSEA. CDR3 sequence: CSVEYRGTTYNEQFF.

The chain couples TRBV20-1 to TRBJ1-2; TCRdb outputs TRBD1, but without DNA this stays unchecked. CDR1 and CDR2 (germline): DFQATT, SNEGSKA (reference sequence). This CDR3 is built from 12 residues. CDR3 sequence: CSARVPGDGYTF.

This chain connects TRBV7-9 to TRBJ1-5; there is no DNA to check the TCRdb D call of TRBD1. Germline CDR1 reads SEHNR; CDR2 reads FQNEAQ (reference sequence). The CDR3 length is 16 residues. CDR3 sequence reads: CASSPGGGSSNQPQHF.

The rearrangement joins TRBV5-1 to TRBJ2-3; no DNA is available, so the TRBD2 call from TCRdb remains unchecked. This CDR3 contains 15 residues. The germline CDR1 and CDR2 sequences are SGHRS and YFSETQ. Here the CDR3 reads CASSFEGSLTDTQYF.

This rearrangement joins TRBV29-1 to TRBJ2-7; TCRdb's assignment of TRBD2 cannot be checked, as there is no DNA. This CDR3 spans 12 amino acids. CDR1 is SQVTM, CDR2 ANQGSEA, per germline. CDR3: CSVEDRGGEQYF.

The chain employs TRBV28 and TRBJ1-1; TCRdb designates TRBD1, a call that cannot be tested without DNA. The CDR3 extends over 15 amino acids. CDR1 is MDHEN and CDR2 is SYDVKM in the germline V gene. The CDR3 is CASSGRGEVDTEAFF. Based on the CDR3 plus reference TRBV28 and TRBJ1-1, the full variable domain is DVKVTQSSRYLVKRTGEKVFLECVQDMDHENMFWYRQDPGLGLRLIYFSYDVKMKEKGDIPEGYSVSREKKERFSLILESASTNQTSMYLCASSGRGEVDTEAFFGQGTRLTVV.